The 3 T cell receptor beta chains reported below all come from one sample, sequenced in a study of T-cell memory formation after mild COVID-19 (dated by TCRdb to about 2021). The library was prepared using 5' RACE. This sample was sequenced with an Illumina NovaSeq 6000. In-frame beta chains were kept once TCRdb had trimmed the public reads at Q25 with fastp and called clones with MiXCR. One record per CDR3 amino acid sequence lists the most common genes and DNA. For this sample the table gives 270,000 or so distinct CDR3 sequences, of which around 17% were detected only once. Roughly 21% of the sample is held by the ten biggest clonotypes. Sequencing was carried out using PBMCs or a T cell subset sorted from them (not recorded which). Source of these receptors: a man younger than 35 who had mild COVID-19 (a few samples of this study predate the infection). The sample titles of this study are shuffled in the database, so cell type and time point are left out; the donor was told from shared clones.

V gene TRBV4-3 combines with J gene TRBJ1-5, with a tentative D call TRBD1 (5 bases). V was pared by 0 bases and J by 4 bases, with 10 bases between. CDR3 length: 15 residues. Germline loops: CDR1 LGHNA, CDR2 YSLEER. The CDR3 DNA sequence: TGCGCCAGCAGCCAAGATCTATGGGGGAATCAGCCCCAGCATTTT. This sequence encodes CASSQDLWGNQPQHF.

This chain connects TRBV20-1 to TRBJ1-5; no clear D. The CDR3 length is 13 residues. Germline values: CDR1 DFQATT, CDR2 SNEGSKA (reference sequence). The V end lost 4 bases, the J end lost 4 bases, and 11 bases lay between the germline ends. CDR3 sequence reads: CSAKATVNQPQHF. CDR3 bases: TGCAGTGCTAAGGCGACGGTTAATCAGCCCCAGCATTTT.

J is TRBJ2-3 and V is TRBV15; 14 bases fit TRBD2. V was pared by 6 bases and J by 9 bases, with 5 bases of the junction left unmatched. Per germline, CDR1 LNHNV and CDR2 YYDKDF (reference sequence). The CDR3 covers 14 residues. CDR3 nucleotides: TGTGCCACCAGTCAGACTAGCGGGGGGGCCACGCAGTATTTT. It encodes CATSQTSGGATQYF.